This T cell receptor beta chain was identified in a study of OX40 agonist ivuxolimab in advanced cancers. As for the study in general: Prior checkpoint blockade (anti-PD-1, anti-PD-L1 or anti-CTLA-4) was permitted; 40% had it. Overall study findings and caveats: Undetermined was the antigen specificity of the expanded peripheral T cells.

TCRdb's table, derived via immunoSEQ multiplex PCR, lists solely in-frame clones and lacks some. This repertoire shows some 60,000 clones, 75% to 90% found once; its top ten account for more than 3%. Sampling times: baseline, cycle 4 day 1, cycle 7 day 1. Notes on this clone: The antigen is undetermined.

This receptor was identified in an adult with an advanced solid tumor such as melanoma, head and neck, liver or kidney cancer. The source was CD4+ or CD8+ T cells sorted from blood, collected in a trial of the OX40 agonist ivuxolimab.

The CDR3 protein is CASSTSGEYQPQHF. The CDR3 DNA is TGTGCCAGCTCAACATCAGGGGAGTATCAGCCCCAGCATTTT. The V gene is TRBV18, the J gene TRBJ1-5; perhaps TRBD1 as D (6 bases). The CDR3 is 14 residues long. Trimming pared 5 bases from V and 5 bases from J, leaving 13 bases between. CDR1 and CDR2 (germline): KGHSH, LQKENI.